This T cell receptor (beta chain) is drawn from a study of blood T cell repertoires in COVID-19. Using immunoSEQ multiplex PCR, the repertoire was profiled, and TCRdb retains in-frame clones only, with some absent. The sample holds over 80,000 clones, more than 80% seen once. Sequencing was performed on peripheral blood. The TCR sequence derives from a woman in her 70s with acute or convalescent COVID-19.

DNA for the CDR3: TGTGCCAGCAGTTACGATGCGGGGGGACCCGCGGACTATGGCTACACCTTC. Its translation is CASSYDAGGPADYGYTF. The chain uses TRBV6-2 or TRBV6-3 and TRBJ1-2, with a possible D match to TRBD1 (5 bases). With 2 bases removed from V and 3 bases from J, the gap between germline ends came to 19 bases. The CDR3 runs 17 residues. Germline CDR1 and CDR2: MNHEY and SVGEGT.